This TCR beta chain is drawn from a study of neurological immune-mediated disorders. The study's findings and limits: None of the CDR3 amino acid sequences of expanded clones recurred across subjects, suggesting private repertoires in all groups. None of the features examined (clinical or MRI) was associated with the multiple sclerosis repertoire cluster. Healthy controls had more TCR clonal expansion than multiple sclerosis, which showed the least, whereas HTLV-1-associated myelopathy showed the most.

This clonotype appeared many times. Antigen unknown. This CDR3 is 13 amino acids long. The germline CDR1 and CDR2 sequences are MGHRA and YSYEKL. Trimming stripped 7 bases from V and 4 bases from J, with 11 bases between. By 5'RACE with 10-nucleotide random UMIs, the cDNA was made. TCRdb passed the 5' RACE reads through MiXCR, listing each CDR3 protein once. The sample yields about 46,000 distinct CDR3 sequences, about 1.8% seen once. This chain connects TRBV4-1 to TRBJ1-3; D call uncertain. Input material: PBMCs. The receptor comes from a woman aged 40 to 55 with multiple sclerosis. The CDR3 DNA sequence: TGCGCCAGCACCCCGCGGAACGGAAACACCATATATTTT. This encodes CASTPRNGNTIYF.